This T cell receptor (beta chain) was captured in a study of T cell responses to AZD1222 COVID-19 vaccine. V was shortened by 4 bases and J by 4 bases, with 13 bases between the two germline ends. The germline V gene encodes CDR1 MNHEY and CDR2 SVGAGI. This CDR3 spans 14 amino acids. Libraries were prepared by immunoSEQ multiplex PCR; TCRdb keeps only in-frame clonotypes and omits some of them. The sample has about 130,000 clones, roughly 86% seen once. The receptor comes from an adult in good health. The chain joins TRBV6-5 to TRBJ1-2; D is possibly TRBD1 (5 bases). Sequenced material: peripheral blood, taken on day 0 of AZD1222 vaccination. Here the CDR3 DNA reads TGTGCCAGCAGTTCCATGACAGACACCTATGGCTACACCTTC. Translating gives CASSSMTDTYGYTF.